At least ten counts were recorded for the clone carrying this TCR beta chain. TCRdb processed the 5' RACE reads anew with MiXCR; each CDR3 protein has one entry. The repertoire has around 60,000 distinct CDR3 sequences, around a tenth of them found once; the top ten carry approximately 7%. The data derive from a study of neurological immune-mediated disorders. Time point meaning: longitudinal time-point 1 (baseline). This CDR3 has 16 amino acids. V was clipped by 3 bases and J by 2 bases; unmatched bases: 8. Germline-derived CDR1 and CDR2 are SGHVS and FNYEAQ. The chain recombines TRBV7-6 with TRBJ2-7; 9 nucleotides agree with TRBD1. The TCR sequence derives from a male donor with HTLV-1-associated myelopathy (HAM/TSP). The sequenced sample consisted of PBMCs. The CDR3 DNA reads TGTGCCAGCAGCTTCGGTGCGGGACAGGGCCCCTACGAGCAGTACTTC. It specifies CASSFGAGQGPYEQYF.